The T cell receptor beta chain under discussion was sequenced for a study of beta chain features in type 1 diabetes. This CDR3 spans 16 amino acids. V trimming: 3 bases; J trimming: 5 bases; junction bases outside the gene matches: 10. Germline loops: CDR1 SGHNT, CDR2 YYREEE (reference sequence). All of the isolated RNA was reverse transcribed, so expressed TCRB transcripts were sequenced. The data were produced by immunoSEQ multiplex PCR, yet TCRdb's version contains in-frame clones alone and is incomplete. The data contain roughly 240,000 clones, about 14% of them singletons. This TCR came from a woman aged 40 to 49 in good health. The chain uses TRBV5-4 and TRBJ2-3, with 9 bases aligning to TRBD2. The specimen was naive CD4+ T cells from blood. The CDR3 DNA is TGTGCCAGCAGCTCCCTCGCGGGGGGGCCCGGAGATACGCAGTATTTT. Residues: CASSSLAGGPGDTQYF. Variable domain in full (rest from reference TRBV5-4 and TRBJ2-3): ETGVTQSPTHLIKTRGQQVTLRCSSQSGHNTVSWYQQALGQGPQFIFQYYREEENGRGNFPPRFSGLQFPNYSSELNVNALELDDSALYLCASSSLAGGPGDTQYFGPGTRLTVL.